The TCR beta chain under discussion was sequenced for a study of CD8 T cells in ankylosing spondylitis. Study results and caveats: There were earlier reports of some motif variants in reactive arthritis synovial fluid and blood.

There are many counts of this clonotype. Its antigen remains unknown. Germline V gene lookup returns CDR1 SGHDT and CDR2 YYEEEE. With 2 bases clipped from V and 5 bases from J, the junction kept 8 bases outside the gene matches. The CDR3 is 16 residues long. In making TCR beta libraries, quantitative 5'-RACE with molecular barcodes was used. TCRdb recomputed calls from the 5' RACE reads with MiXCR, one row per CDR3 protein. In the table there are about 130,000 distinct CDR3 sequences, about 13% of which are singletons. Source material: blood, either unsorted or a sorted T cell fraction (not recorded which). The TCR was taken from a female donor with ankylosing spondylitis or in good health (not recorded which). V is TRBV5-6 and J is TRBJ2-1; 9 bases align to TRBD1. This CDR3 is CASSLPGQGDHNEQFF. The CDR3, as DNA: TGTGCCAGCAGCTTACCGGGACAGGGCGACCACAATGAGCAGTTCTTC.